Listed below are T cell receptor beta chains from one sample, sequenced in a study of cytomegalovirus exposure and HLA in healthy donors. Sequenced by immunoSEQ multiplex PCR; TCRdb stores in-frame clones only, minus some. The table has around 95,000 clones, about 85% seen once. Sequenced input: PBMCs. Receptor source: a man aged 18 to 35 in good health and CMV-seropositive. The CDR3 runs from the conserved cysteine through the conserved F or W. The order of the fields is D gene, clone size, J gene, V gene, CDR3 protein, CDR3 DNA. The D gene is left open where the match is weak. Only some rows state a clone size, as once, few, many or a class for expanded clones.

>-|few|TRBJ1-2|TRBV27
CASTKGLAYGYTF
TGTGCCAGCACAAAGGGGCTTGCCTATGGCTACACCTTC
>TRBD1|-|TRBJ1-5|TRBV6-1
CASSPGTGNQPQHF
TGTGCCAGCAGTCCCGGGACAGGGAATCAGCCCCAGCATTTT
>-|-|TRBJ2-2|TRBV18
CASSATVGELFF
TGTGCCAGCTCAGCGACAGTCGGGGAGCTGTTTTTT
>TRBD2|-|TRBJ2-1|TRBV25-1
CASSDTSGNNEQFF
TGTGCCAGCAGTGACACTAGCGGGAACAATGAGCAGTTCTTC
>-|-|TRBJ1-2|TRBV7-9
CASSLARADGYTF
TGTGCCAGCAGCTTAGCCAGGGCCGATGGCTACACCTTC
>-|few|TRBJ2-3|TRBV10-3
CAISEPLLRGTDTQYF
TGTGCCATCAGTGAGCCCCTCCTTCGCGGCACAGATACGCAGTATTTT
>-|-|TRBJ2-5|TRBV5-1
CASSLGGVGGETQYF
TGCGCCAGCAGCTTGGGGGGGGTAGGAGGCGAGACCCAGTACTTC
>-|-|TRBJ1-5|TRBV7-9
CASSLVGGPNQPQHF
TGTGCCAGCAGCTTAGTAGGAGGTCCGAATCAGCCCCAGCATTTT
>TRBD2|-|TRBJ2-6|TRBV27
CASSWGGSSGANVLTF
TGTGCCAGCAGTTGGGGGGGGAGCTCTGGGGCCAACGTCCTGACTTTC
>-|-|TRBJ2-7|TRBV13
CASSPQRTVNSYEQYF
TGTGCCAGCAGCCCTCAAAGGACAGTAAACTCCTACGAGCAGTACTTC
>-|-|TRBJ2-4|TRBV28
CASLSLLAKNIQYF
TGTGCCAGCCTAAGTCTCTTAGCCAAAAACATTCAGTACTTC
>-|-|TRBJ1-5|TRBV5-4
CASSLDGNQPQHF
TGTGCCAGCAGCTTGGACGGGAATCAGCCCCAGCATTTT
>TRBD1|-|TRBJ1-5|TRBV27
CASGDSYSNQPQHF
TGTGCCAGTGGGGACAGTTACAGCAATCAGCCCCAGCATTTT